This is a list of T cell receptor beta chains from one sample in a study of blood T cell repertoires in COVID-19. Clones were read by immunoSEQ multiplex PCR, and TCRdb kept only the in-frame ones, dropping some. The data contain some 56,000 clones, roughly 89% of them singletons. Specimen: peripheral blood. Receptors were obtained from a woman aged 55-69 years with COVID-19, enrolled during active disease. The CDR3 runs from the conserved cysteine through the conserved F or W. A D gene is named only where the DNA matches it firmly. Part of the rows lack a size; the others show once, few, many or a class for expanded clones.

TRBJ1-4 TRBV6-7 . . CAPPGFASEKLFF TGTGCCCCCCCGGGGTTTGCGAGTGAAAAACTGTTTTTT
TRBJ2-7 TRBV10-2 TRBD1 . CASKGQGLFYEQYF TGCGCCAGCAAGGGACAGGGATTGTTTTACGAGCAGTACTTC
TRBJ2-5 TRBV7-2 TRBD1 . CASSPRTGRGTQYF TGTGCCAGCAGCCCGCGGACAGGGCGCGGGACCCAGTACTTC
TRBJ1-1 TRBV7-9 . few CASSSSGGITEAFF TGTGCCAGCAGCTCATCTGGAGGGATCACTGAAGCTTTCTTT
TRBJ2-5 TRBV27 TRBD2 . CASSPGLAGGGETQYF TGTGCCAGCAGTCCCGGACTAGCGGGGGGTGGAGAGACCCAGTACTTC
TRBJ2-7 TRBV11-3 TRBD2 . CASSRAGGHEQYF TGTGCCAGCAGCAGGGCGGGGGGCCACGAGCAGTACTTC
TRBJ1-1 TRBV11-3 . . CASSSDGIGTEAFF TGTGCCAGCAGCTCTGACGGGATCGGGACTGAAGCTTTCTTT
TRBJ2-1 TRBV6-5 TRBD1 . CASSLPGQWNEQFF TGTGCCAGCAGTCTGCCGGGACAGTGGAATGAGCAGTTCTTC
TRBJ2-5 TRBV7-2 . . CASSLTAVTYQETQYF TGTGCCAGCAGCTTAACGGCGGTTACGTACCAAGAGACCCAGTACTTC
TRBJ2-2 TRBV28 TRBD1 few CASTPGQGVSGELFF TGTGCCAGCACACCGGGACAGGGGGTCTCCGGGGAGCTGTTTTTT
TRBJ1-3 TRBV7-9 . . CASSLVVRVVPGNTIYF TGTGCCAGCAGCTTAGTGGTCAGGGTAGTGCCTGGAAACACCATATATTTT
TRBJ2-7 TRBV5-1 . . CASSPDSYEQYF TGCGCCAGCAGCCCTGACAGCTACGAGCAGTACTTC
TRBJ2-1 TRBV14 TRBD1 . CASSPIQGAGGEQFF TGTGCCAGCAGCCCTATTCAGGGGGCTGGTGGTGAGCAGTTCTTC
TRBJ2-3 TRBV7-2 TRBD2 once CASSLFSGSGTDTQYF TGTGCCAGCAGCTTATTTAGCGGGAGTGGCACAGATACGCAGTATTTT
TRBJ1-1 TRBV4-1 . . CASSQEVSTYPTEAFF TGCGCCAGCAGCCAAGAAGTCTCCACTTACCCGACTGAAGCTTTCTTT
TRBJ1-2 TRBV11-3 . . CASSAGGFSRGYTF TGTGCCAGCAGCGCCGGGGGATTTTCGCGGGGCTACACCTTC
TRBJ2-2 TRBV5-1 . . CASSTDRNTGELFF TGCGCCAGCAGCACGGACAGGAACACCGGGGAGCTGTTTTTT
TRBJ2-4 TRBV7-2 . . CASSLGRRSDIQYF TGTGCCAGCAGCCTGGGGCGTAGATCGGACATTCAGTACTTC
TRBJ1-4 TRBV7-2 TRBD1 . CASSSRTGRVEKLFF TGTGCCAGCAGCTCACGGACAGGAAGAGTTGAAAAACTGTTTTTT
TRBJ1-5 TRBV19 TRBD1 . CASSPGPGGNQPQHF TGTGCCAGTAGTCCGGGCCCAGGGGGTAATCAGCCCCAGCATTTT
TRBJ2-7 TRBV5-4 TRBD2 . CASSLTSGVGEQYF TGTGCCAGCAGCCTCACTAGCGGGGTAGGCGAGCAGTACTTC
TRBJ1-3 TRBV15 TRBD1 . CATSRDRGAGNTIYF TGTGCCACCAGCAGGGACAGGGGCGCTGGAAACACCATATATTTT
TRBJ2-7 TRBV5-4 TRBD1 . CASSTWDSLSYEQYF TGTGCCAGCAGCACCTGGGACAGCCTCTCCTACGAGCAGTACTTC
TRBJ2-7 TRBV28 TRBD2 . CASRGGAGSSYEQYF TGTGCCAGCAGGGGGGGAGCGGGAAGCTCCTACGAGCAGTACTTC
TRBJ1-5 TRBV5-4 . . CASSLEGGNQPQHF TGTGCCAGCAGCTTGGAGGGGGGCAATCAGCCCCAGCATTTT
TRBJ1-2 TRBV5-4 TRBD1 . CASSQGQGEGYGYTF TGTGCCAGCAGCCAGGGACAGGGAGAGGGCTATGGCTACACCTTC
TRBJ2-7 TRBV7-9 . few CASSLGAEGSSYEQYF TGTGCCAGCAGCTTAGGAGCGGAAGGGAGCTCCTACGAGCAGTACTTC
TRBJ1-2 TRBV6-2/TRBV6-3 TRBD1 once CASSQVVDRGIF TGTGCCAGCAGCCAAGTTGTGGACAGGGGGATCTTC
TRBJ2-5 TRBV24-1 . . CATSDFGGASETQYF TGTGCCACCAGTGATTTTGGGGGGGCGTCGGAGACCCAGTACTTC
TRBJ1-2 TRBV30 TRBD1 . CAWSPGQGSRSYGYTF TGTGCCTGGAGCCCGGGACAGGGATCAAGATCCTATGGCTACACCTTC
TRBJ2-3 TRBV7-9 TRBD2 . CASSPVRLAGPDTQYF TGTGCCAGCAGCCCAGTCCGACTAGCGGGACCAGATACGCAGTATTTT
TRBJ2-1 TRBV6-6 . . CASSYTDNEQFF TGTGCCAGCAGTTACACAGACAATGAGCAGTTCTTC
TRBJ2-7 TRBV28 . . CASSLSGTSSYEQYF TGTGCCAGCAGTCTAAGCGGAACAAGCTCCTACGAGCAGTACTTC
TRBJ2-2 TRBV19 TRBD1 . CASSTGGSTGELFF TGTGCCAGTAGTACAGGGGGATCAACCGGGGAGCTGTTTTTT
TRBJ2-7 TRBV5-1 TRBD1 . CASSRQGRDEQYF TGCGCCAGCAGCCGACAGGGAAGGGACGAGCAGTACTTC
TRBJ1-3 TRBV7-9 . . CASSLRNSGNTIYF TGTGCCAGCAGCCTCAGAAACTCTGGAAACACCATATATTTT
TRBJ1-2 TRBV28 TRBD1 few CASSPRDRHYGYTF TGTGCCAGCAGTCCCCGGGACAGGCACTATGGCTACACCTTC
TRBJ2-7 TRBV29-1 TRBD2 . CSASSGVAKEQYF TGCAGCGCTTCCAGCGGGGTGGCGAAGGAGCAGTACTTC
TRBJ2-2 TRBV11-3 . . CASSLGQTNTGELFF TGTGCCAGCAGCTTAGGACAGACGAACACCGGGGAGCTGTTTTTT
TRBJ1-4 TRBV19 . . CASSPPRERGEKLFF TGTGCCTCTTCCCCCCCCAGGGAGCGGGGTGAAAAACTGTTTTTT
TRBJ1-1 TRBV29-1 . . CSVETRGNTEAFF TGCAGCGTTGAAACACGGGGGAACACTGAAGCTTTCTTT